This record covers a single TCR beta chain. These data are taken from a study of blood T cell repertoires in COVID-19. For the study at large: Whether acute or convalescent, the COVID-19 samples came from the United States, Italy and Spain. From T cells, B-cell-depleted T cells, or PBMCs came the material, which was cDNA or gDNA.

The protocol was immunoSEQ multiplex PCR, while the TCRdb copy is restricted to in-frame clones and leaves out a portion. Among 470,000 or so clones, around 90% were seen once, and the ten largest hold just under 2%. Clinical history as reported by participants underpinned cohort assignment. Germline CDR1 and CDR2: LGHNA and YSLEER. Trimming pared 0 bases from V and 5 bases from J, leaving 7 bases between. The CDR3 is 13 amino acids. The chain employs TRBV4-3 and TRBJ1-1; D gene uncertain. The clonotype was recovered from a woman aged 18-29 years with acute COVID-19. Sequenced input: PBMCs or T cells enriched from blood (not recorded which). The CDR3 region is CASSQDTLTEAFF. The CDR3 DNA reads TGCGCCAGCAGCCAAGATACTCTAACTGAAGCTTTCTTT.